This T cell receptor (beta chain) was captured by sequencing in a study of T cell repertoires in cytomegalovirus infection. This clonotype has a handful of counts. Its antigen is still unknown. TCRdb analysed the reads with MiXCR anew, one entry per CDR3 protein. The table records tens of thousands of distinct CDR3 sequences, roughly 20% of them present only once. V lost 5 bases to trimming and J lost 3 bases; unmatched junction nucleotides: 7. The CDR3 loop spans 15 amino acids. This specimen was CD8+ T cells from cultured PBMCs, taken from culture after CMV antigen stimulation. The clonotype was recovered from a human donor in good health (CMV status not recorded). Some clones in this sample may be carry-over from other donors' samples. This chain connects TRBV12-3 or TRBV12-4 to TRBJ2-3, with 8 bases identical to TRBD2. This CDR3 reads CASSPGLGGTDTQYF. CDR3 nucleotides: TGTGCCAGCAGTCCGGGACTAGGTGGGACAGATACGCAGTATTTT.